These 5 T cell receptor beta chains share one sample of origin, sequenced in a study of CD8 T cells in Susac syndrome (dated by TCRdb to the late 2010s). The protocol used for the library was the immunoSEQ multiplex PCR assay. RNA was extracted using the RNeasy kit, and roughly 0.45 to 1 ug of the RNA was reverse transcribed with random hexamers. The raw public data were reprocessed by TCRdb itself: fastp quality trimming at Q25, MiXCR clonotype calling, in-frame beta chains only. Identical CDR3 protein sequences are pooled into one entry, listed with their most common genes and DNA. This sample has 350,000 to 550,000 distinct CDR3 sequences in its table, and 75% to 90% of those were observed once. The ten biggest clones cover 0.09% to 0.15% of the sample. The sequencing sample was made of CD8+ T cells from PBMCs. The receptors shown here come from a human donor with multiple sclerosis.

In this sample, this clonotype turned up once. The genes are TRBV2 and TRBJ1-2; 8 positions match TRBD1. The germline gives CDR1 SNHLY, CDR2 FYNNEI. The trim removed 4 bases at V and 3 bases at J, leaving 10 bases unmatched. CDR3 length: 16 residues. The CDR3 reads CASSVFKDREDYGYTF. The CDR3 DNA reads as TGTGCCAGCAGTGTATTTAAGGACAGGGAAGACTATGGCTACACCTTC.

The genes are TRBV5-6 and TRBJ2-7; possibly TRBD2 for D (5 bases). CDR1 SGHDT and CDR2 YYEEEE come from the germline V gene. Trimming took 5 bases from V and 2 from J, leaving 11 bases between them. This CDR3 spans 13 amino acids. The CDR3 DNA reads TGTGCCAGCAGTCCCGTGCGGGCCTACGAGCAGTACTTC. This translates into CASSPVRAYEQYF.

The chain employs TRBV5-1 and TRBJ2-3, with TRBD1 matching over 8 bases. After removal of 4 bases from V and 6 bases from J, the junction contained 13 bases not matched to a gene. This CDR3 has 16 residues. Per the germline V gene, CDR1 is SGHRS and CDR2 is YFSETQ. The CDR3 reads CASSMPGQGILDTQYF. As DNA, the CDR3 is TGCGCCAGCAGCATGCCCGGACAGGGAATATTGGATACGCAGTATTTT.

The CDR3 nucleotides are TGTGCCAGCAGCCCCGGGACAGGGGGCTCAGATACGCAGTATTTT. Translation gives CASSPGTGGSDTQYF. This chain links TRBV6-5 with TRBJ2-3; 12 positions match TRBD1. Germline-derived CDR1 and CDR2 are MNHEY and SVGAGI. The CDR3 consists of 15 residues. Trimming took 6 bases from V and 4 from J; bases not matched to a gene: 5.

The rearrangement uses TRBV6-1 and TRBJ2-7; TRBD1 matches at 8 bases. After removal of 5 bases from V and 3 bases from J, the junction contained 9 bases not matched to a gene. The length of the CDR3 is 15 residues. CDR1 is MNHNS, CDR2 SASEGT, per germline. The CDR3 nucleotides are TGTGCCAGCAGTACCTCAGGGGGCAATGACTACGAGCAGTACTTC. Its protein product is CASSTSGGNDYEQYF.